One and the same sample provided the 5 T cell receptor beta chains below, sequenced in a study of Ad26.COV2.S vaccination and SARS-CoV-2 variants. Sample treatment: around 19 received Ad26.COV2.S at low or high dose, single or two shots; about 5 received placebo; per-sample allocation not given. Each sample was drawn 63 days after the first injection (of vaccine or placebo). Here immunoSEQ multiplex PCR was the method, and the copy in TCRdb shows in-frame clones only, minus some. The table records roughly 500,000 clones, 75% to 90% of them present only once. Sequencing was performed on peripheral blood, taken in a trial of Ad26.COV2.S vaccine versus placebo. The receptors were sampled from a person between 18 and 65 years old who received the Ad26.COV2.S COVID-19 vaccine or a placebo.

The V call is TRBV7-2, the J call TRBJ2-7; no clear D gene. The CDR3 has 14 residues. In germline, CDR1 is SGHTA, CDR2 FQGNSA. Trimming left V 1 base short and J 2 bases short, with 9 bases between. CDR3 amino acids: CASSLVSNTYEQYF. DNA for the CDR3: TGTGCCAGCAGCTTAGTGTCCAATACCTACGAGCAGTACTTC. The complete variable domain, with remaining parts taken from reference TRBV7-2 and TRBJ2-7, reads GAGVSQSPSNKVTEKGKDVELRCDPISGHTALYWYRQSLGQGLEFLIYFQGNSAPDKSGLPSDRFSAERTGGSVSTLTIQRTQQEDSAVYLCASSLVSNTYEQYFGPGTRLTVT.

The chain uses TRBV21-1 and TRBJ2-7; TRBD2, the table's D call, was not compared with the DNA. TRBV21-1 is a known pseudogene. The length of the CDR3 is 18 residues. CDR3 DNA sequence: TGTGCCAGCAGCATATGTCGATATAGGACTAGCGGGAGGACTGAGCAGTACGTC. This sequence encodes CASSICRYRTSGRTEQYV.

The chain links TRBV7-8 to TRBJ2-7, with 10 bases matching TRBD1. J lost 2 bases, V lost 2 bases, and 9 bases had no gene match. This CDR3 contains 17 residues. Germline lookup yields CDR1 SGHVS and CDR2 FQNEAQ. Here the CDR3 DNA reads TGTGCCAGCAGCTTAATTAGAGACAGGGGGCAAGCCTACGAGCAGTACTTC. Translation gives CASSLIRDRGQAYEQYF.

The rearrangement uses TRBV4-2 and TRBJ1-4; tentatively, D is TRBD1 (5 bases). From germline, CDR1 is LGHNA and CDR2 YNFKEQ. V lost 3 bases and J 5 bases, leaving 16 bases between the germline ends. CDR3 length equals 16 residues. CDR3 DNA: TGTGCCAGCAGCCACCGCAGGTGGGACGGAAATGAAAAACTGTTTTTT. This gives the protein CASSHRRWDGNEKLFF.

The chain joins TRBV5-6 to TRBJ1-2, with D possibly TRBD1 on 6 matching bases. V lost 1 base to trimming and J lost 7 bases, with 14 bases between them. Germline CDR1 SGHDT, CDR2 YYEEEE. The CDR3 has 14 amino acids. Written as DNA, the CDR3 is TGTGCCAGCAGCTTGTTTATGGGGGGCCGTGGCTACACCTTC. It specifies CASSLFMGGRGYTF.